This passage covers 11 T cell receptor beta chains from one sample sequenced in a study of blood T cell repertoires in COVID-19. Clones were read by immunoSEQ multiplex PCR, and TCRdb kept only the in-frame ones, dropping some. In the table there are tens of thousands of clones, about 80% of which are singletons. Sequenced: peripheral blood. These receptors came from a man aged 60 to 75 with acute or convalescent COVID-19.

V and J are TRBV18 and TRBJ1-2; D not resolved. Germline V gene data show CDR1 as KGHSH and CDR2 as LQKENI. CDR3 length: 17 residues. Trimming stripped 0 bases from V and 4 bases from J, with 18 bases between. The CDR3 reads CASSPPGSLFGSYGYTF. CDR3 DNA: TGTGCCAGCTCACCACCGGGGAGTCTTTTCGGTTCCTATGGCTACACCTTC.

The chain uses TRBV27 and TRBJ1-2, with 8 bases matching TRBD1. This CDR3 is 14 amino acids long. The trim removed 5 bases at V and 4 bases at J, leaving 6 bases unmatched. The germline CDR1 and CDR2 sequences are MNHEY and SMNVEV (reference sequence). The CDR3 here is CASSHGQGTYGYTF. CDR3 coding DNA: TGTGCCAGCAGTCATGGACAGGGCACCTATGGCTACACCTTC.

The V and J genes are TRBV7-6 and TRBJ2-7; D might be TRBD2 (7 bases). This CDR3 has 15 residues. CDR1 is SGHVS and CDR2 is FNYEAQ in the germline V gene. V was clipped by 1 base and J by 7 bases, with 17 bases between them. CDR3 in DNA: TGTGCCAGCAGCTTAGGTGCAGGGGAGGGACTGGAGCAGTACTTC. Protein product: CASSLGAGEGLEQYF.

This clone was recorded once. V usage is TRBV28 and J usage is TRBJ2-7, with 7 bases identical to TRBD2. V dropped 6 bases and J dropped 3; count of bases not matched to a gene: 2. Germline V gives CDR1 MDHEN, CDR2 SYDVKM. The CDR3 is 12 residues long. CDR3 nucleotide sequence: TGTGCCAGCAGGTCTAGCGGCTACGAGCAGTACTTC. Its translation is CASRSSGYEQYF.

The sample holds a few counts of this clone. V is TRBV5-1 and J is TRBJ2-7, with TRBD2 matching 10 bases. The germline gives CDR1 SGHRS, CDR2 YFSETQ. The V segment lost 0 bases and the J segment 6 bases; nucleotides outside the gene matches: 9. The CDR3 covers 16 residues. CDR3 in DNA: TGCGCCAGCAGCTTGGAAGCAGGGACTAGCGCCGCCGAGCAGTACTTC. This gives the protein CASSLEAGTSAAEQYF.

The chain uses TRBV27 and TRBJ1-1, with D possibly TRBD1 on 5 matching bases. CDR1 and CDR2 from the germline V gene are MNHEY and SMNVEV (reference sequence). V was trimmed by 7 bases and J by 3 bases, leaving 15 bases between them. The CDR3 runs to 14 residues. Here the CDR3 reads CASNSWGRDTEAFF. The DNA for the CDR3 is TGTGCCAGCAATTCTTGGGGCCGAGACACTGAAGCTTTCTTT.

This clone has more than one count but fewer than ten. V gene TRBV2 combines with J gene TRBJ2-1; TRBD2 matches at 12 bases. CDR1 SNHLY and CDR2 FYNNEI come from the germline V gene. The CDR3 is 17 amino acids. The junction had 11 bases not matched to a gene; V was cut back by 8 bases and J by 3 bases. CDR3 sequence reads: CASCGGLTSGSYNEQFF. DNA for the CDR3: TGTGCCAGCTGCGGGGGATTGACTAGCGGGAGCTACAATGAGCAGTTCTTC.

The chain is built from TRBV5-1 and TRBJ2-1; 11 bases are a match to TRBD2. Germline-derived CDR1 and CDR2 are SGHRS and YFSETQ. V shed 0 bases and J 4 bases; nucleotides not matched to a gene: 12. The CDR3 has 19 residues. CDR3 sequence (DNA): TGCGCCAGCAGCTTGGAAGGCCTAGCGGGGGGCGCGTCTTACAATGAGCAGTTCTTC. Encoded protein: CASSLEGLAGGASYNEQFF.

The rearrangement links TRBV5-5 to TRBJ1-1; D gene unclear. V was shortened by 1 base and J by 4 bases, with 11 bases between the two germline ends. The CDR3 covers 14 residues. Per germline, CDR1 SGHKS and CDR2 YYEKEE (reference sequence). The CDR3 DNA reads TGTGCCAGCAGCTTGTCAGGAGGGTTCACTGAAGCTTTCTTT. It codes for CASSLSGGFTEAFF.

This rearrangement joins TRBV15 to TRBJ2-5; the D is unclear. Germline V CDR1 and CDR2: LNHNV, YYDKDF (reference sequence). Trimming stripped 0 bases from V and 3 bases from J, with 5 bases between. This CDR3 comprises 13 residues. Here the CDR3 DNA reads TGTGCCACCAGCAGAGATCCAAAAGAGACCCAGTACTTC. Encoded protein: CATSRDPKETQYF.

The chain combines TRBV5-1 with TRBJ1-1; D call uncertain. In germline, CDR1 is SGHRS, CDR2 YFSETQ. Trimming pared 1 base from V and 1 base from J, leaving 5 bases between. The CDR3 has 13 residues. CDR3 bases: TGCGCCAGCAGCTTGAACACGAACACTGAAGCTTTCTTT. Its protein product is CASSLNTNTEAFF.